These T cell receptor beta chains were read from a single sample in a study of Ad26.COV2.S vaccination and SARS-CoV-2 variants. Profiled with immunoSEQ multiplex PCR; TCRdb holds only in-frame clones, not every one. The sample lists over 450,000 clones, roughly nine tenths occurring once. The sample in question was peripheral blood, obtained in a trial of Ad26.COV2.S vaccine versus placebo. The receptors were gathered from a person between 18 and 65 years old who received the Ad26.COV2.S COVID-19 vaccine or a placebo. Each CDR3 is given without its conserved first and last residue.

>TRBV4-1|TRBJ2-3
ASSHTKILTGRRTDTQY
>TRBV2|TRBJ1-2
ASSLGPNYGYT
>TRBV9|TRBJ2-3
ASSATTGTSGTDTQY
>TRBV9|TRBJ2-1
ASSHLRWGNDEQF
>TRBV24-1|TRBJ2-1
ATSSGGMSYNEQF
>TRBV19|TRBJ2-3
ASSAASSRGDLYTQY
>TRBV27|TRBJ1-5
ASSTTGNQPQH
>TRBV7-9|TRBJ1-3
ASRGAGSGNTIY
>TRBV4-2|TRBJ2-7
ASSLGRRDSPYEQY
>TRBV2|TRBJ2-6
ASYRGRSASANVLT
>TRBV5-1|TRBJ2-7
ASSLMSRGNEQY
>TRBV28|TRBJ2-3
ASSLGRGGTDTQY
>TRBV7-9|TRBJ1-1
ASSLTGLGTEAF
>TRBV25-1|TRBJ1-1
ASSGGGNTEAF
>TRBV6-5|TRBJ1-5
ASSYSPQVSAQH
>TRBV2|TRBJ1-5
ASSETAYSNQPQH
>TRBV28|TRBJ2-7
ASSSLWQGVHEQY
>TRBV5-1|TRBJ2-3
ASRGTSTDTQY
>TRBV5-1|TRBJ1-3
ASSTDGGNTIY
>TRBV5-4|TRBJ1-2
ASSLTAFYGYT
>TRBV25-1|TRBJ1-1
ASRGAKNTEAF
>TRBV11-2|TRBJ2-1
ASSRGGSGRQQF
>TRBV5-1|TRBJ2-7
ASSGTSTSGDEQY
>TRBV6-5|TRBJ2-6
ASRRDGAGANVLT
>TRBV7-2|TRBJ2-2
ASSSPGTGANTGELF
>TRBV3-1/TRBV3-2|TRBJ2-5
ASSQANGGRWETQY
>TRBV6-5|TRBJ1-2
ASSNRDISYYGYT
>TRBV18|TRBJ1-3
ASSPKDRALRNTIY